A single sample gave rise to the 12 T cell receptor beta chains below, sequenced in a study of cytomegalovirus exposure and HLA in healthy donors. The PCR contained 60 Vbeta and 13 Jbeta primers. This table comes from immunoSEQ multiplex PCR, and its TCRdb copy is limited to in-frame clones, with some not included. Altogether 150,000 to 200,000 clones are present, roughly 80% being singletons, with the ten largest covering approximately 2.9%. Sequencing input: PBMCs. These receptors originate from a female donor in good health and CMV-seronegative.

The V and J genes are TRBV11-2 and TRBJ1-3, with TRBD1 as a possible D gene (6 bases). Trimming pared 3 bases from V and 0 bases from J, leaving 9 bases between. CDR1 is SGHAT, CDR2 FQNNGV, per germline. The CDR3 contains 15 residues. CDR3 sequence reads: CASSLDSYSGNTIYF. The CDR3 region has the DNA TGTGCCAGCAGCTTGGACAGTTACTCTGGAAACACCATATATTTT. The full variable domain, its missing parts supplied by reference TRBV11-2 and TRBJ1-3, is EAGVAQSPRYKIIEKRQSVAFWCNPISGHATLYWYQQILGQGPKLLIQFQNNGVVDDSQLPKDRFSAERLKGVDSTLKIQPAKLEDSAVYLCASSLDSYSGNTIYFGEGSWLTVV.

This chain uses TRBV4-3 with TRBJ2-1, with a weak D call TRBD2 (5 bases). Per germline, CDR1 LGHNA and CDR2 YSLEER. V gave up 0 bases and J gave up 8 bases, with 11 bases separating them. This CDR3 has 14 residues. Here the CDR3 reads CASSQDFTGDEQFF. The CDR3 coding sequence is TGCGCCAGCAGCCAAGACTTTACCGGGGATGAGCAGTTCTTC.

The chain employs TRBV7-9 and TRBJ2-5, with D perhaps matching TRBD2 (6 bases). Germline V gives CDR1 SEHNR, CDR2 FQNEAQ (reference sequence). The length of the CDR3 is 14 residues. V lost 3 bases, J lost 11 bases, and 19 bases lay in between. CDR3 loop: CASSFRDSLGEQYF. CDR3 nucleotide sequence: TGTGCCAGCAGCTTCCGGGACTCCCTCGGGGAGCAGTACTTC.

The V call is TRBV10-2, the J call TRBJ1-5, with TRBD1 as a possible D gene (6 bases). The CDR3 spans 15 residues. Germline values: CDR1 WSHSY, CDR2 SAAADI. Trimming removed 6 bases from V and 5 bases from J, with 17 bases in between. The CDR3 region has the DNA TGCGCCAGCAGGGGGGCACTCGGGGAGTATCAGCCCCAGCATTTT. Its translation: CASRGALGEYQPQHF.

The chain has TRBV4-1 and TRBJ2-7; D uncertain. V was shortened by 1 base and J by 2 bases, with 9 bases between the two germline ends. CDR3 size: 14 residues. From germline, CDR1 is MGHRA and CDR2 YSYEKL. CDR3 protein: CASSQGARTYEQYF. CDR3 sequence (DNA): TGCGCCAGCAGCCAAGGGGCAAGGACCTACGAGCAGTACTTC.

This clone was detected many times. The V call is TRBV11-2, the J call TRBJ2-2, with 8 bases lining up with TRBD2. The ends lost 5 bases at V and 6 bases at J; junction bases unmatched: 11. CDR1 is SGHAT and CDR2 is FQNNGV in the germline V gene. This CDR3 contains 16 residues. The CDR3, as DNA: TGTGCCAGCAGCCCCCGGATAGCGGGAATAGCCGGGGAGCTGTTTTTT. Translating gives CASSPRIAGIAGELFF.

The rearrangement links TRBV7-2 to TRBJ2-5, with D hard to call. Germline loops: CDR1 SGHTA, CDR2 FQGNSA. V lost 5 bases, J lost 6 bases, and 13 bases lay in between. The CDR3 covers 13 residues. The CDR3 region is CASSPTRHKTQYF. CDR3 sequence (DNA): TGTGCCAGCAGCCCGACGAGACACAAGACCCAGTACTTC.

This clone was seen a single time. V is TRBV2 and J is TRBJ2-1; weak D call: TRBD1 (7 bases). The CDR3 sequence is 18 residues long. V lost 6 bases and J 1 base, leaving 22 bases between the germline ends. The V gene's germline CDR1 is SNHLY and CDR2 FYNNEI. The CDR3 coding sequence is TGTGCCAGCAGCTATATAGGTACCCAGGGGGGTTCCTACAATGAGCAGTTCTTC. Amino acids: CASSYIGTQGGSYNEQFF.

This clone occurred once. The J gene is TRBJ2-1, the V gene TRBV5-1, with TRBD2 matching 11 bases. The trim removed 3 bases at V and 0 bases at J, leaving 8 bases unmatched. Germline V gene data show CDR1 as SGHRS and CDR2 as YFSETQ. CDR3 size: 18 residues. CDR3 region: CASSSYTGTSGSYNEQFF. CDR3 nucleotide sequence: TGCGCCAGCAGCTCGTACACCGGGACTAGCGGCTCCTACAATGAGCAGTTCTTC.

This clone was seen only a few times. Here the CDR3 reads CAWSDGRGQAFF. The CDR3 DNA reads as TGTGCCTGGAGCGACGGGAGGGGGCAAGCTTTCTTT. The chain recombines TRBV30 with TRBJ1-1, with 7 bases matching TRBD1. Germline V CDR1 and CDR2: GTSNPN, SVGIG (reference sequence). The V and J ends lost 3 bases and 9 bases, in that order; junction bases with no gene match: 7. The CDR3 runs to 12 residues. Full variable domain (remainder filled in from reference TRBV30 and TRBJ1-1): SQTIHQWPATLVQPVGSPLSLECTVEGTSNPNLYWYRQAAGRGLQLLFYSVGIGQISSEVPQNLSASRPQDRQFILSSKKLLLSDSGFYLCAWSDGRGQAFFGQGTRLTVV.

The J gene is TRBJ1-1, the V gene TRBV2; 7 bases align to TRBD1. The length of the CDR3 is 12 residues. Per germline, CDR1 SNHLY and CDR2 FYNNEI. With 5 bases clipped from V and 7 bases from J, the junction kept 4 bases outside the gene matches. The CDR3 DNA follows: TGTGCCAGCAGTCTACAGGGGAATGAAGCTTTCTTT. It yields the protein CASSLQGNEAFF.

The chain joins TRBV2 to TRBJ2-1; 10 bases map to TRBD2. Per the germline V gene, CDR1 is SNHLY and CDR2 is FYNNEI. V shed 5 bases, J shed 5 bases, and the junction held 6 bases outside the gene matches. This CDR3 is 15 amino acids long. The CDR3 DNA follows: TGTGCCAGCAGTAGCGGGACTAGCGATCACAATGAGCAGTTCTTC. The encoded protein is CASSSGTSDHNEQFF.